This T cell receptor beta chain was profiled in a study of blood T cells in healthy people across ages. Sample-barcoded 5' priming and a J-beta primer mix drove a second PCR of about 6 to 12 cycles. TCRdb passed the 5' RACE reads through MiXCR, listing each CDR3 protein once. The data hold roughly 900,000 distinct CDR3 sequences, with roughly 26% observed a single time. In germline, CDR1 is MGHDK, CDR2 SYGVNS. CDR3 size: 14 residues. Trimming took off 1 base at V and 1 base at J, with 8 bases between the two ends. Sequenced sample: blood. This rearrangement joins TRBV25-1 to TRBJ2-7; D gene ambiguous. This clonotype originated in an elderly woman in good health. CDR3 DNA: TGTGCCAGCAGTGAATTTGGGGTTTCCTACGAGCAGTACTTC. This codes for CASSEFGVSYEQYF.